What follows describes a single T cell receptor (beta chain). Its antigen is not identified. This entry is derived from a study of Ad26.COV2.S vaccination and SARS-CoV-2 variants. Study-wide background: Ad26.COV2.S shots went into the muscle once or twice, 56 days apart.

Trimming pared 6 bases from V and 2 bases from J, leaving 4 bases between. The length of the CDR3 is 11 residues. Germline lookup yields CDR1 MNHEY and CDR2 SMNVEV (reference sequence). The treatment denotes: around 19 received Ad26.COV2.S at low or high dose, single or two shots; roughly five received placebo; per-sample allocation not given. Samples were taken on day 63 after the first vaccine or placebo injection. Regarding the study as a whole: After vaccination, reports described spike-specific CD8+ and CD4+ T cell responses as showing substantial breadth.

Sequencing was performed with immunoSEQ multiplex PCR; in TCRdb, only in-frame clones are kept and a portion is missing. The repertoire has some 390,000 clones, approximately 91% of them found once; the top ten carry 1.9%. The sequence came from a person between 18 and 60 years old who received the Ad26.COV2.S COVID-19 vaccine or a placebo. The sequencing used peripheral blood, collected in a trial of Ad26.COV2.S vaccine versus placebo. The chain has TRBV27 and TRBJ2-5; D unclear. CDR3: CASRKQETQYF. CDR3 coding DNA: TGTGCCAGCAGGAAACAAGAGACCCAGTACTTC.